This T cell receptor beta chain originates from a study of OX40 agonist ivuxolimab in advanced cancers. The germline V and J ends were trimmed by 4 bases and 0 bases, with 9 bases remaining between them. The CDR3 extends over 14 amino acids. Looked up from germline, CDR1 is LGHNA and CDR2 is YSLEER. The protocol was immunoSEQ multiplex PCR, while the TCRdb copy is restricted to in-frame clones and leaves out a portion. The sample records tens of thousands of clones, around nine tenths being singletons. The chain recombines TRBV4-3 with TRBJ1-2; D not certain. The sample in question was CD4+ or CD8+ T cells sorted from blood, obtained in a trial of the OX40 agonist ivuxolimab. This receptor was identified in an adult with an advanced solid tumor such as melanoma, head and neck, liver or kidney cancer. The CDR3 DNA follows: TGCGCCAGCAGCCCGCGGGAGGCTAACTATGGCTACACCTTC. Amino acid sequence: CASSPREANYGYTF.